These 8 T cell receptor beta chains came from one sample sequenced in a study of cytomegalovirus exposure and HLA in healthy donors (dated by TCRdb to 2016 to 2017). The library came from the immunoSEQ multiplex PCR assay. For the multiplex PCR, a mixture combining 60 forward primers for TCR Vbeta segments and 13 reverse primers for TCR Jbeta segments was used. In TCRdb, the immuneACCESS table is reduced to in-frame sequences with V and J assigned. These tables do not hold every clone; where another copy was compared, an unresolved V gene accounts for under half, and the others remain unexplained. This sample gives around 85,000 clones in total; over 60% of them show up just once. The ten largest clones take up roughly 4.2% of the sample. The sequenced sample was PBMCs. The receptors here all came from a man in his 60s in good health and CMV-seronegative.

The chain carries TRBV19 and TRBJ1-2; 10 bases are a match to TRBD1. CDR3 length: 15 residues. Losses at the gene ends were 6 bases for V and 5 bases for J; bases not matched to a gene: 9. The germline CDR1 and CDR2 sequences are LNHDA and SQIVND (reference sequence). Here the CDR3 reads CASSPLPGQGYGYTF. For the CDR3, the DNA is TGTGCCAGTAGCCCACTTCCGGGACAGGGGTATGGCTACACCTTC.

The V gene is TRBV7-9, the J gene TRBJ2-7, with TRBD1 identical over 9 bases. The V gene's germline CDR1 is SEHNR and CDR2 FQNEAQ (reference sequence). V lost 10 bases to trimming and J lost 1 base; unmatched junction nucleotides: 20. This CDR3 region has 18 residues. The CDR3 nucleotides are TGTGCCACCGAGGCCCTCGGACAGGGGTTTCTAGTTTCCTACGAGCAGTACTTC. This codes for CATEALGQGFLVSYEQYF.

The J gene is TRBJ1-5, the V gene TRBV29-1; 9 positions agree with TRBD1. This CDR3 is 14 amino acids long. V lost 4 bases, J lost 5 bases, and 6 bases stayed unmatched. In germline, CDR1 is SQVTM, CDR2 ANQGSEA. Here the CDR3 reads CSVVPTGGDQPQHF. DNA of the CDR3: TGCAGCGTTGTTCCGACAGGGGGGGATCAGCCCCAGCATTTT.

As for this clone: Other nucleotide sequences from this sample produce the same CDR3. The chain is built from TRBV9 and TRBJ2-7, with 9 bases aligning to TRBD2. The CDR3 totals 15 residues. The V gene's germline CDR1 is SGDLS and CDR2 YYNGEE. V lost 0 bases and J lost 0; bases outside the gene matches: 1. The CDR3 is CASSVEAGGSYEQYF. The DNA for the CDR3 is TGTGCCAGCAGCGTAGAAGCGGGGGGCTCCTACGAGCAGTACTTC.

V usage is TRBV6-6 and J usage is TRBJ1-2, with D perhaps matching TRBD1 (6 bases). Germline assignment: CDR1 MNHNY and CDR2 SVGAGI (reference sequence). The CDR3 totals 14 residues. Trimming took off 6 bases at V and 9 bases at J, with 20 bases between the two ends. CDR3 in amino acids: CASRGAGAPRSYTF. The CDR3 region has the DNA TGTGCCAGCAGGGGGGCAGGGGCGCCGAGGAGCTACACCTTC.

The chain links TRBV2 to TRBJ2-2; 7 positions agree with TRBD2. CDR3 length: 16 residues. Losses at the gene ends were 7 bases for V and 0 bases for J; bases not matched to a gene: 8. Germline V gene sequence: CDR1 SNHLY, CDR2 FYNNEI. CDR3 amino acids: CASTEGLRTNTGELFF. The DNA for the CDR3 is TGTGCCAGCACCGAGGGACTAAGAACGAACACCGGGGAGCTGTTTTTT.

V gene TRBV25-1 combines with J gene TRBJ1-5, with no clear D. Germline CDR1 MGHDK, CDR2 SYGVNS. Trimming left V 1 base short and J 1 base short, with 14 bases between. CDR3 length equals 17 residues. Written as DNA, the CDR3 is TGTGCCAGCAGTGAATCTTACAGCCCTGGAAGCAATCAGCCCCAGCATTTT. Its translation: CASSESYSPGSNQPQHF.

This clone showed up just a few times. The chain combines TRBV4-2 with TRBJ2-3; 9 nucleotides line up with TRBD1. The germline CDR1 and CDR2 sequences are LGHNA and YNFKEQ. CDR3 length equals 16 residues. Trimming took 4 bases from V and 2 from J; bases not matched to a gene: 7. The DNA of the CDR3 is TGTGCCAGCAGCCCCGTTAGGGACAGGGACACAGATACGCAGTATTTT. This codes for CASSPVRDRDTDTQYF.